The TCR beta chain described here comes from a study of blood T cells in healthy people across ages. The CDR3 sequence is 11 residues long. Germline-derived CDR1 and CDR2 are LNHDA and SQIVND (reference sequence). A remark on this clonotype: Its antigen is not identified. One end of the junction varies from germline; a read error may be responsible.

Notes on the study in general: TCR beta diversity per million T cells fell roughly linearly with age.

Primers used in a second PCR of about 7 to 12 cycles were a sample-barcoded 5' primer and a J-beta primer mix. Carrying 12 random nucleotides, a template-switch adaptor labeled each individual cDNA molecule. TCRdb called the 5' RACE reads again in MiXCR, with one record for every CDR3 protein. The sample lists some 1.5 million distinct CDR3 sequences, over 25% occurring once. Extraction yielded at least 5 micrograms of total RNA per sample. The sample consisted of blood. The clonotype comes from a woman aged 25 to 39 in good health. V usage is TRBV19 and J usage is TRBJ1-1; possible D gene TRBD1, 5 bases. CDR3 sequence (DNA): TGTACCAGTATGGGGGGCACTGAAGCTTTCTTT. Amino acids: CTSMGGTEAFF.